Listed here are 5 T cell receptor beta chains from one sample, sequenced in a study of beta chain features in type 1 diabetes. Study-level findings and limits: Significant though moderate, a shortening of TCRB CDR3s appeared in all four CD4+ subsets of Type 1 diabetes patients.

Expressed TCRB transcripts were sequenced after all isolated RNA was converted to cDNA. Clones were read by immunoSEQ multiplex PCR, and TCRdb kept only the in-frame ones, dropping some. The sample has about 700,000 clones; over 10% are singletons. Antigen specificity for these receptors is unknown. Material: naive CD4+ T cells from blood. Every receptor here comes from a man aged 18 to 30 with type 1 diabetes.

The chain employs TRBV10-3 and TRBJ2-1; D not certain. CDR1 ENHRY and CDR2 SYGVKD come from the germline V gene. CDR3 length: 13 amino acids. The V gene lost 8 bases and the J gene lost 6 bases, with 14 bases spanning the gap. CDR3 residues: CAILGLDINEQFF. For the CDR3, the DNA is TGTGCCATCTTGGGCCTAGATATCAATGAGCAGTTCTTC.

This clone was detected a few times. The rearrangement links TRBV14 to TRBJ2-2; D might be TRBD1 (5 bases). The germline V and J ends were trimmed by 1 base and 5 bases, with 11 bases remaining between them. This CDR3 is built from 15 residues. Germline V CDR1 and CDR2: SGHDN, FVKESK. CDR3 sequence (DNA): TGTGCCAGCAGCCAAGTCCCACAGGCTACCGGGGAGCTGTTTTTT. It encodes CASSQVPQATGELFF.

This clone was counted only a few times. The CDR3 is CASSLVGGPRYF. The CDR3 DNA follows: TGTGCCAGCAGCTTAGTAGGGGGGCCCAGGTACTTC. This sequence joins TRBV7-2 and TRBJ2-7; D may correspond to TRBD1 or TRBD2 (6 bases each). This CDR3 spans 12 amino acids. Germline lookup yields CDR1 SGHTA and CDR2 FQGNSA. V was clipped by 1 base and J by 12 bases, with 13 bases between them.

V usage is TRBV11-3 and J usage is TRBJ1-2, with TRBD1 as a possible D gene (5 bases). This CDR3 comprises 16 residues. Deletions cut 1 base from V and 7 bases from J, with 19 bases between. Germline values: CDR1 SGHNT, CDR2 YENEEA. Here the CDR3 DNA reads TGTGCCAGCAGCTTAGCACCGTGGGGAGGGGATACTGGCTACACCTTC. It encodes CASSLAPWGGDTGYTF.

A note on this clone: Other DNA sequences from this sample encode an identical CDR3 as well. V is TRBV2 and J is TRBJ1-5; TRBD1 matches at 8 bases. V shed 4 bases and J 4 bases; nucleotides not matched to a gene: 0. CDR1 and CDR2 from the germline V gene are SNHLY and FYNNEI. The length of the CDR3 is 13 residues. CDR3 protein: CASSGQGNQPQHF. The CDR3 DNA follows: TGTGCCAGCAGTGGACAGGGGAATCAGCCCCAGCATTTT.